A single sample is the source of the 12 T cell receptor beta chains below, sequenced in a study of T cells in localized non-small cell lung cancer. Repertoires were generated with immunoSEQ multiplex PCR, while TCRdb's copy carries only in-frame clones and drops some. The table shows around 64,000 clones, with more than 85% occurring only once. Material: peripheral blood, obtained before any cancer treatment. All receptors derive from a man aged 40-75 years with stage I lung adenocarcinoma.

The CDR3 is CASSLKGTGGCEQYF. The CDR3 region has the DNA TGTGCCAGCAGCTTAAAGGGGACAGGGGGCTGCGAGCAGTACTTC. The chain recombines TRBV7-3 with TRBJ2-7, with 12 bases lining up with TRBD1. V lost 1 base to trimming and J lost 6 bases; unmatched junction nucleotides: 4. Germline V gene lookup returns CDR1 SGHTA and CDR2 FQGTGA. The CDR3 covers 15 residues.

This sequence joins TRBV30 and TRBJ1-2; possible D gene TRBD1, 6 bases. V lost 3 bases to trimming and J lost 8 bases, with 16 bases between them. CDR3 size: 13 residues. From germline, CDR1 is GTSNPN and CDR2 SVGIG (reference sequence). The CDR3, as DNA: TGTGCCTGGAGAGTACAGGGTTCGGAGGGCTACACCTTC. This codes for CAWRVQGSEGYTF. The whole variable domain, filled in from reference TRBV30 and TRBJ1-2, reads SQTIHQWPATLVQPVGSPLSLECTVEGTSNPNLYWYRQAAGRGLQLLFYSVGIGQISSEVPQNLSASRPQDRQFILSSKKLLLSDSGFYLCAWRVQGSEGYTFGSGTRLTVV.

This CDR3 reads CASSEGEASYEQYF. Written as DNA, the CDR3 is TGTGCCAGCAGTGAGGGGGAAGCCTCCTACGAGCAGTACTTC. The rearrangement joins TRBV2 to TRBJ2-7; D possibly uses TRBD1 or TRBD2 (5 bases each). The V gene lost 3 bases and the J gene lost 0 bases, with 9 bases spanning the gap. CDR3 length: 14 residues. The germline V gene has CDR1 SNHLY and CDR2 FYNNEI.

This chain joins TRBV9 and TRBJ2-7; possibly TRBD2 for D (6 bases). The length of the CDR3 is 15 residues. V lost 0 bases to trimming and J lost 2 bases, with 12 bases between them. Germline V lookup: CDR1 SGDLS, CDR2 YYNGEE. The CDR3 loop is CASSVGRELTYEQYF. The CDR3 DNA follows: TGTGCCAGCAGCGTAGGACGGGAGCTCACCTACGAGCAGTACTTC.

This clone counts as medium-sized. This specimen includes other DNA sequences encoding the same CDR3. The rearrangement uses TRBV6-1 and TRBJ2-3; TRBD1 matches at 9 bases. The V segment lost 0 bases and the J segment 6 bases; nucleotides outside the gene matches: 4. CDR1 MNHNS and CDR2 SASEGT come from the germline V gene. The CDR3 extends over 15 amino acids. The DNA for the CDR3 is TGTGCCAGCAGTGAAGCGACAGGGGGAGCGGATACGCAGTATTTT. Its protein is CASSEATGGADTQYF.

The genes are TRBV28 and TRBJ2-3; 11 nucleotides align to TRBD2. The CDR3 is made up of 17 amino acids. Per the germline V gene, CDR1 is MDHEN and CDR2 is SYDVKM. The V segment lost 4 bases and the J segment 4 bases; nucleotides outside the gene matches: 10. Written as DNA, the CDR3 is TGTGCCAGCAGTTCTACTAAGGGACTAGCGGAGGCAGATACGCAGTATTTT. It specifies CASSSTKGLAEADTQYF. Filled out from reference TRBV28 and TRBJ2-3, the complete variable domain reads DVKVTQSSRYLVKRTGEKVFLECVQDMDHENMFWYRQDPGLGLRLIYFSYDVKMKEKGDIPEGYSVSREKKERFSLILESASTNQTSMYLCASSSTKGLAEADTQYFGPGTRLTVL.

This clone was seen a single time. The CDR3 spells CASSQTDRVYEQYF. CDR3 bases: TGCGCCAGCAGCCAGACCGACAGGGTCTACGAGCAGTACTTC. The rearrangement joins TRBV4-1 to TRBJ2-7; 7 positions agree with TRBD1. The CDR3 has 14 amino acids. V lost 3 bases, J lost 3 bases, and 5 bases stayed unmatched. The V gene's germline CDR1 is MGHRA and CDR2 YSYEKL.

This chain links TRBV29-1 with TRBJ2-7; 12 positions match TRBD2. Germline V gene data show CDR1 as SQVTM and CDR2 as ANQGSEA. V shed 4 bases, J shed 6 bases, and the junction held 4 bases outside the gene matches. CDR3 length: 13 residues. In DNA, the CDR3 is TGCAGCGTTGGACTAGCGGGAGAAGGCGAGCAGTACTTC. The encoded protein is CSVGLAGEGEQYF.

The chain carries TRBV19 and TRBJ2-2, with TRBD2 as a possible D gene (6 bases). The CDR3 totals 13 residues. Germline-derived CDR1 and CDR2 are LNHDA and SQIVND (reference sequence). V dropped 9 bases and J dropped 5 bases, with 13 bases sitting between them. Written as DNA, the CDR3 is TGTGCCAGCGCGGTAGGGAGGACCGGGGAGCTGTTTTTT. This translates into CASAVGRTGELFF.

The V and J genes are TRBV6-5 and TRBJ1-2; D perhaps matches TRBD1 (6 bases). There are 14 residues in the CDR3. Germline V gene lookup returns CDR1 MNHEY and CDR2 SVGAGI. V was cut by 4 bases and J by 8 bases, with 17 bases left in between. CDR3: CASSSEGQSEGYTF. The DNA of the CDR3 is TGTGCCAGCAGTTCCGAAGGACAGTCGGAGGGCTACACCTTC.

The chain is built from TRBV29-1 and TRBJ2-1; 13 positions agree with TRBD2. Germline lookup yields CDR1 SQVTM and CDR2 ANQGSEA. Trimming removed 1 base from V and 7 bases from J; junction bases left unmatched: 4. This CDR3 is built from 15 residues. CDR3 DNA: TGCAGCGTTGAAGGGACTAGCGGGAGAGGAAATGAGCAGTTCTTC. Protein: CSVEGTSGRGNEQFF.

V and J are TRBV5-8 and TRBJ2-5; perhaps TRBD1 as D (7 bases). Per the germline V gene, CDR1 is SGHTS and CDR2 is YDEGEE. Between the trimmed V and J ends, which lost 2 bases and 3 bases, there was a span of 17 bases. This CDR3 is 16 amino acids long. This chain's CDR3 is CASSLGNRRGEETQYF. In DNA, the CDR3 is TGTGCCAGCAGCTTAGGGAATCGCAGGGGGGAAGAGACCCAGTACTTC.